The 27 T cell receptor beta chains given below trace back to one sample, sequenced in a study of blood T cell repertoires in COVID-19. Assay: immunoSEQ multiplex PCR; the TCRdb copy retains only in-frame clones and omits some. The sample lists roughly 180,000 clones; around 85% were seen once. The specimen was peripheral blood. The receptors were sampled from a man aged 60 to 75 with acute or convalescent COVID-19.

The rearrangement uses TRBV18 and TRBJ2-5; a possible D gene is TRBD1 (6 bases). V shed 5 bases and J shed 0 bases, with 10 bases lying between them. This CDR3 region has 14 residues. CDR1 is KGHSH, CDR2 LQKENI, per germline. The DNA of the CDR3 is TGTGCCAGCTCAGACACAGGGTACCAAGAGACCCAGTACTTC. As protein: CASSDTGYQETQYF.

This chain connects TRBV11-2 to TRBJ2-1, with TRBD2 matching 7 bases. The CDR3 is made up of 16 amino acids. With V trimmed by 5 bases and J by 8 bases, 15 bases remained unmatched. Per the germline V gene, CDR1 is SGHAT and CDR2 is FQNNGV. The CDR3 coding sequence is TGTGCCAGCAGCGCTCGAGGGGCGGGAGCTGGGCATGAGCAGTTCTTC. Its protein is CASSARGAGAGHEQFF.

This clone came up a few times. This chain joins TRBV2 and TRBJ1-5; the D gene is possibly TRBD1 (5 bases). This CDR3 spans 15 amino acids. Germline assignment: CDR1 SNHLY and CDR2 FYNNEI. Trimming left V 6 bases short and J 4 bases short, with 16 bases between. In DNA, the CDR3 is TGTGCCAGCAGAGCTCCGGGACTGCTGAATCAGCCCCAGCATTTT. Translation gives CASRAPGLLNQPQHF.

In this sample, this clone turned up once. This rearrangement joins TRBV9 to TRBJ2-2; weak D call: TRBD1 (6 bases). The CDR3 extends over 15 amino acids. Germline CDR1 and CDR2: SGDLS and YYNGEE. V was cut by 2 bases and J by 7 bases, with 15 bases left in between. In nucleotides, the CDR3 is TGTGCCAGCAGCGTCTCAGGGGCAGGAGGCGGGGAGCTGTTTTTT. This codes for CASSVSGAGGGELFF.

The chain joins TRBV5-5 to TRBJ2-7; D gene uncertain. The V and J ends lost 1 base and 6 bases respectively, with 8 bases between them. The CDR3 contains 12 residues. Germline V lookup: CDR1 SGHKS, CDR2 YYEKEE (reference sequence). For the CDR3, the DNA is TGTGCCAGCAGCTTGCTTAGTGCCGAGCAGTACTTC. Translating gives CASSLLSAEQYF.

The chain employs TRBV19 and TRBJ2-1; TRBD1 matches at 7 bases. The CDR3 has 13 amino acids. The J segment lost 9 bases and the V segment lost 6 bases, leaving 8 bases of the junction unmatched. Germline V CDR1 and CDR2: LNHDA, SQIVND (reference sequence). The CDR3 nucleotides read TGTGCCAGTAGCGGGCAGGGGGTGGGTGAGCAGTTCTTC. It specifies CASSGQGVGEQFF.

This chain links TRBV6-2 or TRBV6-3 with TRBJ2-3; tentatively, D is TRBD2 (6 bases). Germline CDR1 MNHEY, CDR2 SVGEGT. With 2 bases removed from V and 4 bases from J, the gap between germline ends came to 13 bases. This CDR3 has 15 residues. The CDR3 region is CASSYRDSFSDTQYF. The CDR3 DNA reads TGTGCCAGCAGTTACCGGGACTCCTTCTCAGATACGCAGTATTTT.

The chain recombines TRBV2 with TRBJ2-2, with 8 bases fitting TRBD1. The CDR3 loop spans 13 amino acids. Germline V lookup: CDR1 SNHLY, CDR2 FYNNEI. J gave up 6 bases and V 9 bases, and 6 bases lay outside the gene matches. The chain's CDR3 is CARKTGEAGELFF. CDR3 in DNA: TGTGCCAGGAAGACAGGGGAGGCCGGGGAGCTGTTTTTT.

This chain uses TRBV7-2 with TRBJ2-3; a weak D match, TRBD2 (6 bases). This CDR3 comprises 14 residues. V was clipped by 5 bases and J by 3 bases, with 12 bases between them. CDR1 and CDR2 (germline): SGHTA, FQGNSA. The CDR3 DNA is TGTGCCAGCAGCCCGGGGACTTGGACAGATACGCAGTATTTT. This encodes CASSPGTWTDTQYF.

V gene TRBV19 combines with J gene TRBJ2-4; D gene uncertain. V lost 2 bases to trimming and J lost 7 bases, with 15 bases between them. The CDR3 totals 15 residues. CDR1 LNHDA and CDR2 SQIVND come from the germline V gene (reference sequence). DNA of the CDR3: TGTGCCAGTAGTATATATCGTCAGGCCTCGAACATTCAGTACTTC. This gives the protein CASSIYRQASNIQYF.

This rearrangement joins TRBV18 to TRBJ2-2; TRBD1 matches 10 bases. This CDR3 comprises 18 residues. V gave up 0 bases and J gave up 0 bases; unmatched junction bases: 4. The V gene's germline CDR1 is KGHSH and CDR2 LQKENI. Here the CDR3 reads CASSPPIGTGANTGELFF. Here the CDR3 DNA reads TGTGCCAGCTCACCACCTATCGGGACAGGGGCGAACACCGGGGAGCTGTTTTTT.

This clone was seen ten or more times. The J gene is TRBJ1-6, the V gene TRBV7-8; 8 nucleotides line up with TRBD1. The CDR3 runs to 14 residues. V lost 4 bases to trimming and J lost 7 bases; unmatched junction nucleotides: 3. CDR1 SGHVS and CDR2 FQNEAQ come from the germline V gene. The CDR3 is CASSWDRMNSPLHF. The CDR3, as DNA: TGTGCCAGCAGCTGGGACAGGATGAATTCACCCCTCCACTTT.

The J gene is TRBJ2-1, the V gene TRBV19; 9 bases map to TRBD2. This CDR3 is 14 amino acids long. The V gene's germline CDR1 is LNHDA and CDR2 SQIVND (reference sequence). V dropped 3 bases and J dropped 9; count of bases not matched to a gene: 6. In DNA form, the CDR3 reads TGTGCCAGTAGTATGCTAGCGGGATATAGTGAGCAGTTCTTC. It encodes CASSMLAGYSEQFF. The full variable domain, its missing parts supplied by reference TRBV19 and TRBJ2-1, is DGGITQSPKYLFRKEGQNVTLSCEQNLNHDAMYWYRQDPGQGLRLIYYSQIVNDFQKGDIAEGYSVSREKKESFPLTVTSAQKNPTAFYLCASSMLAGYSEQFFGPGTRLTVL.

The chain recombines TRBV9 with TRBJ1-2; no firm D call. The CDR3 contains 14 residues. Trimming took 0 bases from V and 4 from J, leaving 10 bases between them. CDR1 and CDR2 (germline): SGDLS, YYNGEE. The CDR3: CASSVDEGGYGYTF. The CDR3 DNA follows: TGTGCCAGCAGCGTAGACGAGGGAGGCTATGGCTACACCTTC. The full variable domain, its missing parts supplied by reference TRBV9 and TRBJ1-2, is DSGVTQTPKHLITATGQRVTLRCSPRSGDLSVYWYQQSLDQGLQFLIQYYNGEERAKGNILERFSAQQFPDLHSELNLSSLELGDSALYFCASSVDEGGYGYTFGSGTRLTVV.

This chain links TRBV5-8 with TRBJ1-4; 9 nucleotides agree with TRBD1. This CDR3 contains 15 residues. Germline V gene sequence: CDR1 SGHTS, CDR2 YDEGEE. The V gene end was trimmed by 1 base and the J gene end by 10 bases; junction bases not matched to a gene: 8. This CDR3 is CASSLSGQGRGKLFF. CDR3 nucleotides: TGTGCCAGCAGCTTGAGTGGACAGGGGAGGGGAAAACTGTTTTTT.

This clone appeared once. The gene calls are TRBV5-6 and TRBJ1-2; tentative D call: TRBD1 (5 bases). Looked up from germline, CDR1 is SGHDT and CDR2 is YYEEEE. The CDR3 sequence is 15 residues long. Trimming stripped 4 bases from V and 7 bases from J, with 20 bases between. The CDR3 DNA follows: TGTGCCAGCAGCCCCGGGCAGGGCCTCTCTGGTGGCTACACCTTC. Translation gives CASSPGQGLSGGYTF. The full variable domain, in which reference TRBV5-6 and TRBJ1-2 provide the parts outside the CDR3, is DAGVTQSPTHLIKTRGQQVTLRCSPKSGHDTVSWYQQALGQGPQFIFQYYEEEERQRGNFPDRFSGHQFPNYSSELNVNALLLGDSALYLCASSPGQGLSGGYTFGSGTRLTVV.

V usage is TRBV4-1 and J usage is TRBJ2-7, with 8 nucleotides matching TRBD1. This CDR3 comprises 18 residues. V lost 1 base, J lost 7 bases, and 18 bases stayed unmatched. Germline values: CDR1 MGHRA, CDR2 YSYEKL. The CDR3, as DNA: TGCGCCAGCAGCCAAGTGGGCGTCGGACAGGGAGCTCCAGGGGAGCAGTACTTC. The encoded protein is CASSQVGVGQGAPGEQYF.

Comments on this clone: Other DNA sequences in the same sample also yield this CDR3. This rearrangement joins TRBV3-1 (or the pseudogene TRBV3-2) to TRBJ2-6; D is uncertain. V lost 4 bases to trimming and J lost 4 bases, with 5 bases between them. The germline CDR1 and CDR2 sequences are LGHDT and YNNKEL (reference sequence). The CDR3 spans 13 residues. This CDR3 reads CASSPSGANVLTF. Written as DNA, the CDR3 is TGTGCCAGCAGCCCGTCCGGGGCCAACGTCCTGACTTTC.

The DNA of the CDR3 is TGTGCCAGCAGTTTCCAGATTAGCAATCAGCCCCAGCATTTT. Translating it yields CASSFQISNQPQHF. The chain recombines TRBV28 with TRBJ1-5; D gene uncertain. The V and J ends lost 3 bases and 0 bases respectively, with 6 bases between them. The CDR3 has 14 amino acids. CDR1 and CDR2 from the germline V gene are MDHEN and SYDVKM.

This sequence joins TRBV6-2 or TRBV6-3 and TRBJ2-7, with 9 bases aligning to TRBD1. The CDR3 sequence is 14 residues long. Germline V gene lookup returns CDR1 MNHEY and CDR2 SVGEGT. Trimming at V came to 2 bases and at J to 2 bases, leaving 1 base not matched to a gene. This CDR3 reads CASSYRQGAYEQYF. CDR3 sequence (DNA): TGTGCCAGCAGTTACCGACAGGGGGCCTACGAGCAGTACTTC.

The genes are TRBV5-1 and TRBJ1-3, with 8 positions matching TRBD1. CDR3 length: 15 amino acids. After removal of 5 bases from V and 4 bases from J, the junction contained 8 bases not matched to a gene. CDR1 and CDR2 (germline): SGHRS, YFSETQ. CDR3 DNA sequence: TGCGCCAGCAGGCCCTGGACAGGGTACGGAAACACCATATATTTT. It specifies CASRPWTGYGNTIYF.

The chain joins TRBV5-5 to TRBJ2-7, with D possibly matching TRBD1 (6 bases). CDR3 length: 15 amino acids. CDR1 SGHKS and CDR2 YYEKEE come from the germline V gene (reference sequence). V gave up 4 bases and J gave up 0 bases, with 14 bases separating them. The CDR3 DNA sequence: TGTGCCAGCAGCGTGGGGGCCGCCTCCTCCTACGAGCAGTACTTC. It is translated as CASSVGAASSYEQYF.

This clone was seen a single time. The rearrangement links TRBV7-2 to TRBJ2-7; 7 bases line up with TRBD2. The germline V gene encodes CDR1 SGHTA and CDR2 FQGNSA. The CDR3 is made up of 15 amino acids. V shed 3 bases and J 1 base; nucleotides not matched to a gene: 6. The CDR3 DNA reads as TGTGCCAGCAGCTTCGGACTAGTGGGGTCCTACGAGCAGTACTTC. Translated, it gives CASSFGLVGSYEQYF.

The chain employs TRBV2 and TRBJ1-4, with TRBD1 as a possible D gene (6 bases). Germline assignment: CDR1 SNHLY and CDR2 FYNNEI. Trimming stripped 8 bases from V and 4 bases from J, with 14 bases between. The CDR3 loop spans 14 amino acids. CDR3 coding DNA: TGTGCCAGCGGCCAGGGGAGCCTTAATGAAAAACTGTTTTTT. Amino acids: CASGQGSLNEKLFF.

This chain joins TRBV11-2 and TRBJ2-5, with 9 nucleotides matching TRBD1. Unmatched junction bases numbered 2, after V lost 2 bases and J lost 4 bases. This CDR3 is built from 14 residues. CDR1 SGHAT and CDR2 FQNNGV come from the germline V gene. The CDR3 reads CASSLLGQGETQYF. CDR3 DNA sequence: TGTGCCAGCAGCTTATTGGGACAGGGAGAGACCCAGTACTTC.

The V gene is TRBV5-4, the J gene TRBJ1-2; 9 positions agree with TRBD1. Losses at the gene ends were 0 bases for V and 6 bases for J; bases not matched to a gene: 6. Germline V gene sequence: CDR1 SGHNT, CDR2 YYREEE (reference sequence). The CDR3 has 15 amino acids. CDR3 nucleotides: TGTGCCAGCAGCTTGGGGGGGGACAGGGTGGATGGCTACACCTTC. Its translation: CASSLGGDRVDGYTF. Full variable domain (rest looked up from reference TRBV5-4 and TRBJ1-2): ETGVTQSPTHLIKTRGQQVTLRCSSQSGHNTVSWYQQALGQGPQFIFQYYREEENGRGNFPPRFSGLQFPNYSSELNVNALELDDSALYLCASSLGGDRVDGYTFGSGTRLTVV.

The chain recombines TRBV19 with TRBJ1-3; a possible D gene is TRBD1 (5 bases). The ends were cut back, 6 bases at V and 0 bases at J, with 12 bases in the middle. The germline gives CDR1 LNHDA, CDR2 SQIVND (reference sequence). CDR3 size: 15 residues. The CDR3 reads CASSQGAFSGNTIYF. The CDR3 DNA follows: TGTGCCAGTAGCCAAGGGGCCTTCTCTGGAAACACCATATATTTT.